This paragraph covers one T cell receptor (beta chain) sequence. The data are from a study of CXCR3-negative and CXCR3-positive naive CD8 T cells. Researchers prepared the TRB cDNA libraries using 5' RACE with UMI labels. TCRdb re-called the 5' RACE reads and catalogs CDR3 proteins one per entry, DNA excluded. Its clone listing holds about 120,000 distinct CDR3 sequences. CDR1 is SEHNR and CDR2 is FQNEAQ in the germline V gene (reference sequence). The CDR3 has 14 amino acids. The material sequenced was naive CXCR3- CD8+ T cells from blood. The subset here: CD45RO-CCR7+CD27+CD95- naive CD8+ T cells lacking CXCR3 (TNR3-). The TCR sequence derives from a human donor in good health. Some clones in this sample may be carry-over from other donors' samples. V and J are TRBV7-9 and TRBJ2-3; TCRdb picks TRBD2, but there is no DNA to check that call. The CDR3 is CASSLLAGPDTQYF.